These T cell receptor beta chains were read from a single sample in a study of T cells in tuberculosis. Clones were sequenced by immunoSEQ multiplex PCR, and TCRdb holds only the in-frame ones, with some missing. The sample yields 44,000 or so clones, nearly 95% seen once. Sequencing was performed on PBMCs. These receptors originate from a donor between 10 and 29 years old with latent tuberculosis or without tuberculosis infection. The CDR3 runs from the conserved cysteine through the conserved F or W. The D gene is left open where the match is weak. Clone size appears in some rows only: once, few, many, or a class for an expanded clone.

TRBJ2-7,TRBV2,NA,TRBD2,TGTGCCAGCATGAGGGCTAGCGGGTCTTACGAGCAGTACTTC,CASMRASGSYEQYF
TRBJ1-1,TRBV18,NA,NA,TGTGCCAGCTCACCACCCACACAGGGCCACATCATGAACACTGAAGCTTTCTTT,CASSPPTQGHIMNTEAFF
TRBJ2-2,TRBV7-2,NA,TRBD2,TGTGCCAGCAGCCCCCGGGGGGGGAGATCCGGGGAGCTGTTTTTT,CASSPRGGRSGELFF
TRBJ2-3,TRBV6-5,NA,TRBD1,TGTGCCAGTGCAGGGGGTAGCACAGATACGCAGTATTTT,CASAGGSTDTQYF
TRBJ2-7,TRBV5-1,NA,NA,TGCGCCAGCAGCTCTATATCAACCTACGAGCAGTACTTC,CASSSISTYEQYF
TRBJ1-1,TRBV7-8,NA,NA,TGTGCCAGCAGCTTGGGGGGATCCACTGAAGCTTTCTTT,CASSLGGSTEAFF
TRBJ1-1,TRBV4-1,NA,TRBD1,TGCGCCAGCAGCCAATGGACAGGCTCCACTGAAGCTTTCTTT,CASSQWTGSTEAFF
TRBJ2-1,TRBV12-5,once,TRBD2,TGTGCTAGTGGTTTGTCTTGGACTAGCGGGAGACGTGAGCAGTTCTTC,CASGLSWTSGRREQFF
TRBJ1-1,TRBV20-1,NA,NA,TGCAGTGGTAGGGCGGACACTGAAGCTTTCTTT,CSGRADTEAFF
TRBJ2-3,TRBV5-6,once,TRBD2,TGTGCCAGCAGCACCGTAGGCGGGAGGGGGACAGATACGCAGTATTTT,CASSTVGGRGTDTQYF
TRBJ2-7,TRBV30,NA,NA,TGTGCCTGGAGAGGCCCCGGGGAATTAGTGCGGCAGTACTTC,CAWRGPGELVRQYF
TRBJ1-1,TRBV2,NA,NA,TGTGCCAGCAGTGAAGCAGGGGGAGCTGAAGCTTTCTTT,CASSEAGGAEAFF
TRBJ1-1,TRBV18,NA,NA,TGTGCCAGCTCACGGACCAGGGCAATGAACACTGAAGCTTTCTTT,CASSRTRAMNTEAFF
TRBJ2-1,TRBV11-2,NA,TRBD1,TGTGCCAGCGGCCCGACCAGGGGGCGCCGTGGGGTAGGGTTCTTC,CASGPTRGRRGVGFF
TRBJ1-5,TRBV28,NA,NA,TGTGCCAGCAGTTTAGGTGAGGAGGGTCTTGGAAATCAGCCCCAGCATTTT,CASSLGEEGLGNQPQHF
TRBJ2-5,TRBV28,NA,NA,TGTGCCAGCAGCCCCCCTGGCGGAATAGAGACCCAGTACTTC,CASSPPGGIETQYF
TRBJ2-7,TRBV2,once,NA,TGTGCCAGCAGTGAAGCGGGGCGGGGCTCGTTCTCCTACGAGCAGTACTTC,CASSEAGRGSFSYEQYF
TRBJ1-5,TRBV2,NA,NA,TGTGCCAGCGCGGACACGATACCTAGCAATCAGCCCCAGCATTTT,CASADTIPSNQPQHF
TRBJ2-7,TRBV5-6,NA,TRBD1,TGTGCCAGCAGCTTTTCAGGGGGCTACGAGCAGTACTTC,CASSFSGGYEQYF
TRBJ2-7,TRBV6-5,NA,TRBD2,TGTGCCAGCAGTTATCGGGGGACTATCGAGCAGTACTTC,CASSYRGTIEQYF
TRBJ1-1,TRBV5-8,once,NA,TGTGCCAGCAACTTCGTTTCCTTCGGAGCTTTCTTT,CASNFVSFGAFF
TRBJ1-3,TRBV6-6,NA,NA,TGTGCCAGCAGTCCCGGACAGCCAAGGACGGGAAACACCATATATTTT,CASSPGQPRTGNTIYF
TRBJ1-6,TRBV11-2,NA,NA,TGTGCCAGCAGCCTCCCGGGGGGAGATAATTCACCCCTCCACTTT,CASSLPGGDNSPLHF
TRBJ1-1,TRBV29-1,NA,TRBD1,TGCAGCGTAAACCTACAGGGGGATGGTAGCACTGAAGCTTTCTTT,CSVNLQGDGSTEAFF
TRBJ2-1,TRBV5-4,NA,TRBD2,TGTGCCAGCAGCCCAAGACTAGCGGGCCGCTACAATGAGCAGTTCTTC,CASSPRLAGRYNEQFF
TRBJ2-3,TRBV7-2,NA,TRBD2,TGTGCCAGCAGCCTGACTAGCGGGGGGGGTACGCAGTATTTT,CASSLTSGGGTQYF
TRBJ1-2,TRBV6-6,NA,TRBD1,TGTGCCAGCAGTACGGGACAGGGGGCTAATGGCTACACCTTC,CASSTGQGANGYTF
TRBJ1-3,TRBV27,NA,TRBD1,TGTGCCAGCAGTTTATTCCAGGGGGGTGGAAACACCATATATTTT,CASSLFQGGGNTIYF
TRBJ1-1,TRBV5-8,NA,NA,TGTGCCAGCAGCTTGGATGCAGGGTATAACACTGAAGCTTTCTTT,CASSLDAGYNTEAFF
TRBJ1-1,TRBV19,NA,NA,TGTGCCAGTAGTATCGCACAGGGCACTGAAGCTTTCTTT,CASSIAQGTEAFF
TRBJ2-2,TRBV7-2,NA,NA,TGTGCCAGCAGCTTAAATAGCGCTTTAAACACCGGGGAGCTGTTTTTT,CASSLNSALNTGELFF
TRBJ2-7,TRBV9,NA,TRBD2,TGTGCCAGCAGCGTAGGAGCGGGGGGGATGAACGAGCAGTACTTC,CASSVGAGGMNEQYF
TRBJ2-7,TRBV11-1,NA,TRBD2,TGTGCCAGCAGTCGGACTAGCGGTCCCTACGAGCAGTACTTC,CASSRTSGPYEQYF
TRBJ1-4,TRBV30,NA,NA,TGTGCCTGGAGTGTCGCGGACAATAATGAAAAACTGTTTTTT,CAWSVADNNEKLFF
TRBJ2-1,TRBV7-8,NA,NA,TGTGCCAGCAGAGCCCCCGGGTCCTACAATGAGCAGTTCTTC,CASRAPGSYNEQFF
TRBJ2-1,TRBV30,once,NA,TGTGCCTGGAGATGGGCAGGGAATGAGCAGTTCTTC,CAWRWAGNEQFF
TRBJ1-2,TRBV5-5,NA,NA,TGTGCCAGCATGCAAAGACAGAGACAATCTAACTATGGCTACACCTTC,CASMQRQRQSNYGYTF
TRBJ1-1,TRBV2,NA,NA,TGTGCCAGCAACAGGAACACTGAAGCTTTCTTT,CASNRNTEAFF
TRBJ1-5,TRBV27,NA,NA,TGTGCCAGCAGTTTCCTCCGCAATCAGCCCCAGCATTTT,CASSFLRNQPQHF
TRBJ1-5,TRBV6-5,NA,NA,TGTGCCAGCAGTTACTCAGGAGGATCTCAGCCCCAGCATTTT,CASSYSGGSQPQHF
TRBJ2-1,TRBV5-1,NA,NA,TGCGCCAGCAGCTTGTGGGCGAGCTCCTACAATGAGCAGTTCTTC,CASSLWASSYNEQFF
TRBJ1-5,TRBV18,NA,NA,TGTGCCAGCTCACCCGGGGGCAATCAGCCCCAGCATTTT,CASSPGGNQPQHF